These 30 T cell receptor beta chains were all obtained from the same sample, sequenced in a study of a mutant IDH1 vaccine in newly diagnosed glioma. Produced via immunoSEQ multiplex PCR; TCRdb's table is partial and in-frame only. The data show 45,000 to 60,000 clones, roughly 90% seen once. The time point is: week 11, during vaccination. Each dose of the vaccine consisted of 300 ug of mutant IDH1 20-mer peptide, with topical imiquimod. Their antigen targets remain unknown. The input for sequencing was PBMCs, taken from a glioma patient whose treatment included an IDH1 peptide vaccine. These receptor sequences come from a man between 45 and 60 years old with glioma.

This clone was seen just once. The genes are TRBV7-2 and TRBJ2-7; D gene uncertain. From germline, CDR1 is SGHTA and CDR2 FQGNSA. With 5 bases removed from V and 3 bases from J, the gap between germline ends came to 14 bases. The CDR3 runs 14 residues. The CDR3 DNA is TGTGCCAGCAGCCTGGGTCCAGGCCTCTACGAGCAGTACTTC. Translation gives CASSLGPGLYEQYF.

The chain has TRBV11-1 and TRBJ2-1, with D perhaps TRBD1 (5 bases). This CDR3 comprises 14 residues. The germline V gene has CDR1 SGHAT and CDR2 FQDESV (reference sequence). V was shortened by 5 bases and J by 0 bases, with 8 bases between the two germline ends. DNA for the CDR3: TGTGCCAGCAGCCACAGGAGCTCCTACAATGAGCAGTTCTTC. Its protein is CASSHRSSYNEQFF.

CDR3 amino acids: CASRGPGRLLFF. CDR3 DNA: TGTGCCAGCAGGGGTCCGGGAAGGCTGTTGTTTTTT. The rearrangement uses TRBV28 and TRBJ1-4; D ambiguous. With 6 bases removed from V and 15 bases from J, the gap between germline ends came to 17 bases. The CDR3 extends over 12 amino acids. The germline V gene has CDR1 MDHEN and CDR2 SYDVKM.

The rearrangement links TRBV10-3 to TRBJ2-5, with D perhaps TRBD2 (5 bases). The V end lost 8 bases, the J end lost 0 bases, and 7 bases lay between the germline ends. This CDR3 is built from 12 residues. CDR1 and CDR2 from the germline V gene are ENHRY and SYGVKD. CDR3 sequence: CAIARDQETQYF. The CDR3 coding sequence is TGTGCCATCGCGCGGGACCAAGAGACCCAGTACTTC.

This chain uses TRBV19 with TRBJ1-6; possibly TRBD1 for D (6 bases). Trimming took off 7 bases at V and 6 bases at J, with 13 bases between the two ends. This CDR3 region has 14 residues. From germline, CDR1 is LNHDA and CDR2 SQIVND (reference sequence). For the CDR3, the DNA is TGTGCCAGTACCTTACAGGGAATTAATTCACCCCTCCACTTT. Protein: CASTLQGINSPLHF.

This chain connects TRBV6-6 to TRBJ2-6, with D perhaps TRBD2 (5 bases). V was cut by 7 bases and J by 0 bases, with 10 bases left in between. Germline V gene sequence: CDR1 MNHNY, CDR2 SVGAGI (reference sequence). The CDR3 contains 15 residues. The CDR3 bases are TGTGCCAGCAACCGGGGTTCCTCTGGGGCCAACGTCCTGACTTTC. It codes for CASNRGSSGANVLTF.

V is TRBV4-1 and J is TRBJ2-3; maybe TRBD1 (5 bases). The CDR3 consists of 15 residues. Looked up from germline, CDR1 is MGHRA and CDR2 is YSYEKL. Trimming left V 0 bases short and J 7 bases short, with 14 bases between. Written as DNA, the CDR3 is TGCGCCAGCAGCCAAGAAGCTACAGGCATGAATACGCAGTATTTT. Its translation is CASSQEATGMNTQYF.

This clone has just one count. The chain recombines TRBV6-5 with TRBJ1-5; 9 bases fit TRBD1. Trimming cost V 5 bases and J 2 bases; bases outside gene matches: 4. Germline V gene sequence: CDR1 MNHEY, CDR2 SVGAGI. The CDR3 sequence is 15 residues long. CDR3 bases: TGTGCCAGCAGTAACGGACAGGGGCGCAATCAGCCCCAGCATTTT. Translating gives CASSNGQGRNQPQHF.

This clone was detected a few times. The chain has TRBV5-1 and TRBJ1-2, with D tentatively TRBD1 (6 bases). The CDR3 has 13 amino acids. The germline V gene has CDR1 SGHRS and CDR2 YFSETQ. The germline V and J ends were trimmed by 0 bases and 13 bases, with 16 bases remaining between them. Here the CDR3 reads CASSLEQGKVFTF. CDR3 sequence (DNA): TGCGCCAGCAGCTTGGAACAGGGTAAAGTTTTCACCTTC.

The V gene is TRBV9, the J gene TRBJ1-1, with D perhaps matching TRBD1 (5 bases). The V gene's germline CDR1 is SGDLS and CDR2 YYNGEE. This CDR3 has 16 residues. Trimming pared 4 bases from V and 6 bases from J, leaving 22 bases between. The CDR3 DNA reads TGTGCCAGCAGCCCCCACGGGGGAAGCATGGACGCTGAAGCTTTCTTT. It codes for CASSPHGGSMDAEAFF.

CDR3 sequence (DNA): TGTGCCAGCTCACAACTGGACGGGAACACTGAAGCTTTCTTT. Its protein is CASSQLDGNTEAFF. The V and J genes are TRBV18 and TRBJ1-1; D uncertain. The germline V gene encodes CDR1 KGHSH and CDR2 LQKENI. The CDR3 spans 14 residues. Trimming removed 4 bases at V and 1 base at J, with 10 bases between.

The chain combines TRBV7-2 with TRBJ1-5; 8 bases are shared with TRBD1. V was pared by 6 bases and J by 2 bases, with 15 bases of the junction left unmatched. The germline gives CDR1 SGHTA, CDR2 FQGNSA. The CDR3 covers 18 residues. The CDR3, as DNA: TGTGCCAGCAGTTCGACAGGGGAACTGATGCTTGGCAATCAGCCCCAGCATTTT. Protein sequence: CASSSTGELMLGNQPQHF. Full variable domain (remainder filled in from reference TRBV7-2 and TRBJ1-5): GAGVSQSPSNKVTEKGKDVELRCDPISGHTALYWYRQSLGQGLEFLIYFQGNSAPDKSGLPSDRFSAERTGGSVSTLTIQRTQQEDSAVYLCASSSTGELMLGNQPQHFGDGTRLSIL.

As DNA, the CDR3 is TGTGCCAGCAGCGCCCGAACAGGGGGCGTAGACCAAGAGACCCAGTACTTC. Translated, it gives CASSARTGGVDQETQYF. The chain recombines TRBV9 with TRBJ2-5, with TRBD1 matching over 9 bases. This CDR3 contains 17 residues. The V segment lost 3 bases and the J segment 0 bases; nucleotides outside the gene matches: 9. Germline V gene sequence: CDR1 SGDLS, CDR2 YYNGEE.

This chain connects TRBV20-1 to TRBJ2-3; D gene uncertain. Germline CDR1 reads DFQATT; CDR2 reads SNEGSKA (reference sequence). The CDR3 runs to 11 residues. V shed 3 bases and J shed 5 bases, with 6 bases lying between them. This CDR3 is CSASGGDTQYF. In nucleotides, the CDR3 is TGCAGTGCTAGCGGCGGAGATACGCAGTATTTT.

This clone was counted once. This rearrangement joins TRBV15 to TRBJ1-5; D gene unclear. Germline V gene lookup returns CDR1 LNHNV and CDR2 YYDKDF (reference sequence). This CDR3 has 14 amino acids. Trimming removed 0 bases at V and 6 bases at J, with 9 bases between. DNA for the CDR3: TGTGCCACCAGCAGAGACGGTCCGGGTCAGCCCCAGCATTTT. It translates to CATSRDGPGQPQHF.

The V call is TRBV6-1, the J call TRBJ2-1; 12 bases agree with TRBD2. Germline V gene lookup returns CDR1 MNHNS and CDR2 SASEGT. CDR3 length: 14 amino acids. V lost 6 bases and J lost 10; bases outside the gene matches: 7. CDR3 loop: CASRMTSGSDEQFF. DNA of the CDR3: TGTGCCAGCAGAATGACTAGCGGGAGCGACGAGCAGTTCTTC.

The DNA for the CDR3 is TGTGCCAGCAGCCGAGGGCCGGGACAGTACACAGATACGCAGTATTTT. Translating gives CASSRGPGQYTDTQYF. This rearrangement joins TRBV7-8 to TRBJ2-3; 7 nucleotides align to TRBD1. The trim removed 5 bases at V and 2 bases at J, leaving 10 bases unmatched. Germline CDR1 SGHVS, CDR2 FQNEAQ. The CDR3 consists of 16 residues.

The J gene is TRBJ2-7, the V gene TRBV19, with a tentative D call TRBD2 (6 bases). Per germline, CDR1 LNHDA and CDR2 SQIVND (reference sequence). The CDR3 totals 15 residues. Trimming stripped 3 bases from V and 2 bases from J, with 14 bases between. This chain's CDR3 is CASSIGGLGPYEQYF. The CDR3 DNA follows: TGTGCCAGTAGTATCGGGGGATTAGGGCCCTACGAGCAGTACTTC.

V usage is TRBV4-2 and J usage is TRBJ1-1; 9 bases map to TRBD1. CDR1 is LGHNA and CDR2 is YNFKEQ in the germline V gene. The CDR3 loop spans 17 amino acids. V dropped 0 bases and J dropped 5; count of bases not matched to a gene: 10. The CDR3 sequence is CASSQEDRGTVKTEAFF. In DNA, the CDR3 is TGTGCCAGCAGCCAAGAGGACAGGGGAACGGTTAAGACTGAAGCTTTCTTT.

This rearrangement joins TRBV5-6 to TRBJ2-7; tentative D call: TRBD1 (6 bases). With 1 base removed from V and 2 bases from J, the gap between germline ends came to 13 bases. The CDR3 is made up of 15 amino acids. Germline CDR1 SGHDT, CDR2 YYEEEE. The CDR3 DNA reads as TGTGCCAGCAGCTTGTCACACAGGGCCACCTACGAGCAGTACTTC. It codes for CASSLSHRATYEQYF.

The chain couples TRBV7-9 to TRBJ1-5; 10 nucleotides match TRBD1. The CDR3 covers 15 residues. After removal of 5 bases from V and 3 bases from J, the junction contained 4 bases not matched to a gene. Germline CDR1 SEHNR, CDR2 FQNEAQ (reference sequence). CDR3: CASSLGTGANQPQHF. DNA for the CDR3: TGTGCCAGCAGCCTCGGGACAGGGGCCAATCAGCCCCAGCATTTT.

The chain links TRBV4-1 to TRBJ2-7; no definite D call. This CDR3 contains 12 residues. V dropped 0 bases and J dropped 6 bases, with 6 bases sitting between them. The germline V gene encodes CDR1 MGHRA and CDR2 YSYEKL. In DNA, the CDR3 is TGCGCCAGCAGCCAAGATTTGTCCGAGCAGTACTTC. Its translation is CASSQDLSEQYF.

CDR3 amino acids: CASSLSGGTRDTQYF. The CDR3 DNA reads as TGTGCCAGCAGTTTATCGGGGGGCACGAGAGATACGCAGTATTTT. The chain joins TRBV6-6 to TRBJ2-3; D is perhaps TRBD2 (7 bases). The CDR3 covers 15 residues. CDR1 is MNHNY and CDR2 is SVGAGI in the germline V gene (reference sequence). V lost 4 bases, J lost 5 bases, and 16 bases lay in between.

This chain connects TRBV7-8 to TRBJ2-1, with D uncertain. CDR1 is SGHVS, CDR2 FQNEAQ, per germline. This CDR3 has 12 residues. The V end was cut by 5 bases, the J end by 4 bases, with 6 bases between. DNA for the CDR3: TGTGCCAGCAGCGCTCAGTACAATGAGCAGTTCTTC. Residues: CASSAQYNEQFF. Based on the CDR3 plus reference TRBV7-8 and TRBJ2-1, the full variable domain is GAGVSQSPRYKVAKRGQDVALRCDPISGHVSLFWYQQALGQGPEFLTYFQNEAQLDKSGLPSDRFFAERPEGSVSTLKIQRTQQEDSAVYLCASSAQYNEQFFGPGTRLTVL.

The genes are TRBV5-1 and TRBJ2-7, with a tentative D call TRBD2 (6 bases). Germline V CDR1 and CDR2: SGHRS, YFSETQ. This CDR3 contains 14 residues. Trimming removed 4 bases at V and 4 bases at J, with 15 bases between. The CDR3 is CASSPGGGSYEQYF. As DNA, the CDR3 is TGCGCCAGCAGCCCCGGTGGAGGGTCGTACGAGCAGTACTTC.

This sequence joins TRBV13 and TRBJ2-3, with 10 bases identical to TRBD2. The V gene's germline CDR1 is PRHDT and CDR2 FYEKMQ (reference sequence). CDR3 size: 16 residues. The trim removed 1 base at V and 2 bases at J, leaving 3 bases unmatched. The CDR3 bases are TGTGCCAGCAGCTTAGTTACTAGCGGGACCACAGATACGCAGTATTTT. As protein: CASSLVTSGTTDTQYF. The whole variable domain, filled in from reference TRBV13 and TRBJ2-3, reads AAGVIQSPRHLIKEKRETATLKCYPIPRHDTVYWYQQGPGQDPQFLISFYEKMQSDKGSIPDRFSAQQFSDYHSELNMSSLELGDSALYFCASSLVTSGTTDTQYFGPGTRLTVL.

The chain links TRBV4-2 to TRBJ2-3, with TRBD2 identical over 8 bases. This CDR3 spans 16 amino acids. The ends lost 1 base at V and 6 bases at J; junction bases unmatched: 9. The germline gives CDR1 LGHNA, CDR2 YNFKEQ. CDR3 nucleotides: TGTGCCAGCAGCCAAGGTGGTCCTAGCGGGTTGGATACGCAGTATTTT. Translation gives CASSQGGPSGLDTQYF.

CDR3 loop: CASRGREGGNEQFF. CDR3 DNA sequence: TGTGCCAGCAGGGGGAGGGAAGGGGGAAATGAGCAGTTCTTC. The chain carries TRBV28 and TRBJ2-1; possible D gene TRBD2, 7 bases. The CDR3 covers 14 residues. V gave up 6 bases and J gave up 7 bases, with 16 bases separating them. The germline CDR1 and CDR2 sequences are MDHEN and SYDVKM.

The V gene is TRBV10-3, the J gene TRBJ1-5, with 8 bases lining up with TRBD1. The germline V gene has CDR1 ENHRY and CDR2 SYGVKD. Losses at the gene ends were 0 bases for V and 9 bases for J; bases not matched to a gene: 7. The CDR3 is made up of 15 amino acids. CDR3 loop: CAISESGTGGAPQHF. Here the CDR3 DNA reads TGTGCCATCAGTGAGTCTGGGACAGGTGGGGCGCCCCAGCATTTT.

The V gene is TRBV18, the J gene TRBJ2-1, with 8 positions matching TRBD2. V shed 1 base and J 1 base; nucleotides not matched to a gene: 12. Germline assignment: CDR1 KGHSH and CDR2 LQKENI. The length of the CDR3 is 19 residues. The CDR3 loop is CASSPRPGGNHGSYNEQFF. The CDR3 nucleotides read TGTGCCAGCTCACCACGGCCGGGAGGGAATCATGGTTCCTACAATGAGCAGTTCTTC.